Following are 17 T cell receptor beta chains from one sample sequenced in a study of cytomegalovirus exposure and HLA in healthy donors. Both 60 Vbeta primers and 13 Jbeta primers went into the PCR. Assay used: immunoSEQ multiplex PCR; TCRdb lists only in-frame clones, some missing. The top ten clones hold 3% to 5% of a sample with about 120,000 clones, 65% to 75% of them seen once. Input material: PBMCs. The receptors shown here come from a man in his forties or fifties in good health and CMV-seropositive.

V is TRBV10-3 and J is TRBJ2-4; 7 bases are shared with TRBD2. V shed 6 bases, J shed 3 bases, and the junction held 11 bases outside the gene matches. Germline V gene data show CDR1 as ENHRY and CDR2 as SYGVKD. The CDR3 has 16 amino acids. The CDR3 is CAIRDTGGRDKNIQYF. In nucleotides, the CDR3 is TGTGCCATCAGAGATACAGGAGGGAGGGACAAAAACATTCAGTACTTC.

The rearrangement joins TRBV28 to TRBJ1-1, with TRBD1 as a possible D gene (5 bases). The CDR3 is 12 residues long. Germline V CDR1 and CDR2: MDHEN, SYDVKM. Trimming removed 3 bases at V and 3 bases at J, with 5 bases between. The CDR3 here is CASSLGHTEAFF. CDR3 sequence (DNA): TGTGCCAGCAGTTTGGGGCACACTGAAGCTTTCTTT.

The CDR3 DNA sequence: TGTGCCAGTAGCGGCGGGTCGAGCTCCTACAATGAGCAGTTCTTC. Encoded protein: CASSGGSSSYNEQFF. The chain links TRBV19 to TRBJ2-1, with D possibly being TRBD2 (5 bases). The CDR3 consists of 15 residues. Trimming removed 6 bases from V and 0 bases from J, with 12 bases in between. Germline CDR1 is LNHDA and CDR2 is SQIVND (reference sequence).

There are a few counts of this clone. This chain uses TRBV15 with TRBJ1-6; D unclear. The germline V and J ends were trimmed by 0 bases and 0 bases, with 6 bases remaining between them. CDR1 LNHNV and CDR2 YYDKDF come from the germline V gene (reference sequence). The CDR3 totals 16 residues. CDR3 in amino acids: CATSRDTSSYNSPLHF. CDR3 sequence (DNA): TGTGCCACCAGCAGAGATACAAGCTCCTATAATTCACCCCTCCACTTT.

This clone showed up just a few times. This chain connects TRBV4-2 to TRBJ2-3; D possibly corresponds to TRBD1 (5 bases). Germline-derived CDR1 and CDR2 are LGHNA and YNFKEQ. The CDR3 covers 16 residues. V lost 2 bases and J lost 2, with 14 bases in between. The CDR3 is CASSQTDKGNTDTQYF. DNA for the CDR3: TGTGCCAGCAGCCAAACGGACAAGGGGAACACAGATACGCAGTATTTT.

V usage is TRBV11-2 and J usage is TRBJ2-5; D uncertain. The germline CDR1 and CDR2 sequences are SGHAT and FQNNGV. V lost 4 bases to trimming and J lost 2 bases, with 8 bases between them. The CDR3 length is 13 residues. The CDR3, as DNA: TGTGCCAGCAGCTGGAGCCCGCAAGAGACCCAGTACTTC. Translated: CASSWSPQETQYF.

The chain employs TRBV5-1 and TRBJ1-1; maybe TRBD1 (5 bases). Looked up from germline, CDR1 is SGHRS and CDR2 is YFSETQ. The V end was cut by 1 base, the J end by 1 base, with 14 bases between. This CDR3 has 16 residues. Here the CDR3 DNA reads TGCGCCAGCAGCTTGATGGGCAGGGTTTCGAACACTGAAGCTTTCTTT. Translated, it gives CASSLMGRVSNTEAFF.

The chain couples TRBV10-2 to TRBJ1-2, with D maybe TRBD1 (6 bases). V was clipped by 1 base and J by 6 bases, with 6 bases between them. This CDR3 is 12 amino acids long. CDR1 and CDR2 (germline): WSHSY, SAAADI. CDR3 sequence (DNA): TGCGCCAGCAGTGAGTACAGGGATGGCTACACCTTC. Encoded protein: CASSEYRDGYTF.

This rearrangement joins TRBV27 to TRBJ2-3; 13 nucleotides match TRBD2. The V gene end was trimmed by 7 bases and the J gene end by 0 bases; junction bases not matched to a gene: 22. Germline V CDR1 and CDR2: MNHEY, SMNVEV (reference sequence). This CDR3 region has 22 residues. The CDR3: CASTLPPFTPGLAGSSTDTQYF. The CDR3 DNA follows: TGTGCCAGCACTCTCCCCCCCTTCACGCCGGGACTAGCGGGGTCTAGCACAGATACGCAGTATTTT.

The CDR3 DNA follows: TGTGCCAGCAGCTCGACAGGGTCCGGGGCCAACGTCCTGACTTTC. Its translation is CASSSTGSGANVLTF. The chain carries TRBV7-2 and TRBJ2-6; 7 bases are shared with TRBD1. V lost 4 bases, J lost 4 bases, and 4 bases stayed unmatched. The V gene's germline CDR1 is SGHTA and CDR2 FQGNSA. The CDR3 has 15 amino acids.

Worth noting for this clone: Other DNA variants within this sample encode the same CDR3. The V and J genes are TRBV5-4 and TRBJ1-2; D is perhaps TRBD1 (5 bases). V shed 4 bases and J shed 5 bases, with 12 bases lying between them. The CDR3 runs 13 residues. Germline V gene lookup returns CDR1 SGHNT and CDR2 YYREEE (reference sequence). The CDR3 DNA is TGTGCCAGCAGCCACCCGGACAAATATGGCTACACCTTC. It translates to CASSHPDKYGYTF.

This chain joins TRBV9 and TRBJ2-5, with D hard to call. The DNA end is a closer match to TRBJ2-7, so the J assignment may be wrong. Germline CDR1 SGDLS, CDR2 YYNGEE. This CDR3 has 12 amino acids. CDR3 coding DNA: TGTGCCAGCAGCGGGAGCTCCTACGAGCAGTACTTC. Its protein is CASSGSSYEQYF.

V gene TRBV5-1 combines with J gene TRBJ2-7, with D possibly TRBD2 on 5 matching bases. CDR3 length: 15 residues. The germline CDR1 and CDR2 sequences are SGHRS and YFSETQ. V lost 1 base to trimming and J lost 2 bases, with 13 bases between them. DNA of the CDR3: TGCGCCAGCAGCTTGTCCGGAGGCCTCCCCTACGAGCAGTACTTC. As protein: CASSLSGGLPYEQYF.

The chain employs TRBV7-2 and TRBJ2-7, with a tentative D call TRBD2 (5 bases). V lost 5 bases and J 5 bases, leaving 10 bases between the germline ends. This CDR3 region has 12 residues. Germline V lookup: CDR1 SGHTA, CDR2 FQGNSA. The CDR3 sequence: CASSHSSDEQYF. The CDR3 DNA sequence: TGTGCCAGCAGCCACAGTAGCGACGAGCAGTACTTC.

The V call is TRBV11-3, the J call TRBJ2-7; TRBD2 agrees at 7 bases. The CDR3 covers 14 residues. Germline CDR1 is SGHNT and CDR2 is YENEEA. V trimming: 4 bases; J trimming: 0 bases; junction bases outside the gene matches: 3. The CDR3 protein is CASSSGGSSYEQYF. The CDR3 DNA reads TGTGCCAGCAGCTCGGGCGGGAGCTCCTACGAGCAGTACTTC. Full variable domain (missing parts from reference TRBV11-3 and TRBJ2-7): EAGVVQSPRYKIIEKKQPVAFWCNPISGHNTLYWYLQNLGQGPELLIRYENEEAVDDSQLPKDRFSAERLKGVDSTLKIQPAELGDSAVYLCASSSGGSSYEQYFGPGTRLTVT.

The chain is built from TRBV6-5 and TRBJ1-2, with 7 bases aligning to TRBD1. CDR3 size: 14 residues. Losses at the gene ends were 4 bases for V and 4 bases for J; bases not matched to a gene: 6. Germline CDR1 and CDR2: MNHEY and SVGAGI. The CDR3 nucleotides read TGTGCCAGCAGTTTCGACAGGGAGGTCTATGGCTACACCTTC. Amino acids: CASSFDREVYGYTF.

The chain combines TRBV9 with TRBJ2-7; 7 positions match TRBD2. After removal of 0 bases from V and 2 bases from J, the junction contained 8 bases not matched to a gene. The CDR3 is 16 residues long. Looked up from germline, CDR1 is SGDLS and CDR2 is YYNGEE. The CDR3 nucleotides read TGTGCCAGCAGCGTAGGGTCGGTGGGAGGGCCCTACGAGCAGTACTTC. This encodes CASSVGSVGGPYEQYF.